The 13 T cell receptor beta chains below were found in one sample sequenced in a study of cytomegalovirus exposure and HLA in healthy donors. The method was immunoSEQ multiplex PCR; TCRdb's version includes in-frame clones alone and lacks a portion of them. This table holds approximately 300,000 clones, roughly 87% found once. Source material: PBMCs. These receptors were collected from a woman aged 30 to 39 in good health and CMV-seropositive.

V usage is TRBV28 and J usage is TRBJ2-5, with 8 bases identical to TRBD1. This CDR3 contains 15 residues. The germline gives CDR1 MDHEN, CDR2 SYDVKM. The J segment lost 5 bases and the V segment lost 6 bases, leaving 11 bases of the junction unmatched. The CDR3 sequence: CASSPAGGGKETQYF. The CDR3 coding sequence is TGTGCCAGCAGCCCCGCAGGGGGCGGGAAGGAGACCCAGTACTTC.

CDR3 DNA: TGCGCCAGCAGCCACCAGGAAGGATTCGGGGAGCTGTTTTTT. Translation gives CASSHQEGFGELFF. This chain connects TRBV4-3 to TRBJ2-2; D not certain. Trimming took off 3 bases at V and 7 bases at J, with 12 bases between the two ends. This CDR3 is built from 14 residues. CDR1 and CDR2 (germline): LGHNA, YSLEER.

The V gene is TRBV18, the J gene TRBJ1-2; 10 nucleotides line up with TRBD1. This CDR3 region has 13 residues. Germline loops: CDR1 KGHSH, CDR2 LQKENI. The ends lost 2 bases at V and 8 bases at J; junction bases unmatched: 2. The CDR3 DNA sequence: TGTGCCAGCTCACCAGGGGACAGGGGAGGCTACACCTTC. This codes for CASSPGDRGGYTF.

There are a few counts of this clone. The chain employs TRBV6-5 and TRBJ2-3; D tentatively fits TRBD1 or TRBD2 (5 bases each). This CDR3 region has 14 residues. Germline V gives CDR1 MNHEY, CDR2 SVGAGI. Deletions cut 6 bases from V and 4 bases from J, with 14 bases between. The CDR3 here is CASSPGAVADTQYF. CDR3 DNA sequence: TGTGCCAGCAGCCCCGGGGCCGTGGCAGATACGCAGTATTTT.

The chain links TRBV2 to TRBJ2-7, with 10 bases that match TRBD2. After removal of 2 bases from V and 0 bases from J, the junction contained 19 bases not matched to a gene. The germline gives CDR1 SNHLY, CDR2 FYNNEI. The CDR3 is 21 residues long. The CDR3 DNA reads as TGTGCCAGCAGTGAATCCCGAATAGGGTTAGGCCTAGCGGGAGTCTCCTACGAGCAGTACTTC. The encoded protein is CASSESRIGLGLAGVSYEQYF.

The CDR3 bases are TGTGCCGTCAGGGGGGATTTCAATTCACCCCTCCACTTT. It translates to CAVRGDFNSPLHF. The chain uses TRBV6-6 and TRBJ1-6; 7 nucleotides match TRBD1. This CDR3 is built from 13 residues. Unmatched junction bases numbered 8, after V lost 11 bases and J lost 7 bases. Germline assignment: CDR1 MNHNY and CDR2 SVGAGI (reference sequence).

The CDR3 loop is CASSLGGPSEQYF. DNA for the CDR3: TGCGCCAGCAGCTTGGGCGGTCCTAGCGAGCAGTACTTC. The genes are TRBV5-1 and TRBJ2-7; unclear D gene. With 0 bases removed from V and 6 bases from J, the gap between germline ends came to 10 bases. There are 13 residues in the CDR3. In germline, CDR1 is SGHRS, CDR2 YFSETQ.

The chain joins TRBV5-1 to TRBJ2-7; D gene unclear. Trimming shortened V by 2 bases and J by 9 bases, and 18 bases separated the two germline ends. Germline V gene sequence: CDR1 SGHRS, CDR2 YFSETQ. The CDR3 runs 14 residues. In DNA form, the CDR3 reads TGCGCCAGCAGCTTCGATTTAATAGGGCTAGGGCAGTACTTC. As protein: CASSFDLIGLGQYF.

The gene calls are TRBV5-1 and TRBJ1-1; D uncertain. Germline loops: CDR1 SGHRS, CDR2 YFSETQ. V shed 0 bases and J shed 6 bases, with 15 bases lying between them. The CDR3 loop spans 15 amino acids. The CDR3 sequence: CASSLVQAAHAEAFF. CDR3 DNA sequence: TGCGCCAGCAGCTTGGTCCAGGCAGCCCACGCTGAAGCTTTCTTT.

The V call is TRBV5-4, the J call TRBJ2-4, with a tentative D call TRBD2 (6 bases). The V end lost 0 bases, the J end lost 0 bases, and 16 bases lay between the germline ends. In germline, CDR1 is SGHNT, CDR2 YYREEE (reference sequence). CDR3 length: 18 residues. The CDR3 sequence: CASSLGDFAGIAKNIQYF. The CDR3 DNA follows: TGTGCCAGCAGCTTGGGGGACTTTGCGGGGATAGCCAAAAACATTCAGTACTTC.

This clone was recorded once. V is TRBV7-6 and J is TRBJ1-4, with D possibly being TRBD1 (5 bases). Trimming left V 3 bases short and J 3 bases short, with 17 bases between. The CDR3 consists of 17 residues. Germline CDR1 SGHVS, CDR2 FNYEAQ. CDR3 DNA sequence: TGTGCCAGCAGCTTCCCCCCCTTTGGGGGTTCTAATGAAAAACTGTTTTTT. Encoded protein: CASSFPPFGGSNEKLFF.

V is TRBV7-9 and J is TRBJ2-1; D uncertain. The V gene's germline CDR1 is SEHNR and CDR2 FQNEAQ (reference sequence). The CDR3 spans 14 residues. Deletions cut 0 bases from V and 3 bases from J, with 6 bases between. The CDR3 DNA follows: TGTGCCAGCAGCTTAGCGCTCCGCTACAATGAGCAGTTCTTC. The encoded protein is CASSLALRYNEQFF.

CDR3 residues: CASSQDAVDITDTQYF. CDR3 sequence (DNA): TGCGCCAGCAGCCAAGATGCGGTAGACATCACAGATACGCAGTATTTT. V is TRBV4-3 and J is TRBJ2-3; D is uncertain. Trimming pared 0 bases from V and 2 bases from J, leaving 12 bases between. The CDR3 runs 16 residues. Germline CDR1 reads LGHNA; CDR2 reads YSLEER.